The source of this TCR beta chain is a study of beta chain features in type 1 diabetes. There are a few counts of this clone. Its antigen is unknown. The CDR3 totals 11 residues. V lost 5 bases and J 7 bases, leaving 8 bases between the germline ends. CDR1 and CDR2 (germline): SEHNR, FQNEAQ (reference sequence). The whole isolated RNA underwent reverse transcription, so sequencing captured expressed TCRB transcripts. Some clones are missing from TCRdb's copy, which holds only in-frame ones; the method was immunoSEQ multiplex PCR. The sample consists of hundreds of thousands of clones, approximately 31% of them appearing once. General observations from the study: More deletions and fewer insertions at VDJ junctions were seen in type 1 diabetes patients.

It was via CD45RO/CCR7/CD25/CD127/CD95/CD27 that CD4+ naive, central memory, regulatory and stem cell-like memory cells were sorted. All sorted populations exceeded 95% purity. The source of this sequence is a man aged 18-30 years in good health. Sequenced input: naive CD4+ T cells from blood. V and J are TRBV7-9 and TRBJ2-5; D remains unclear. This chain's CDR3 is CASSPMGTQYF. CDR3 in DNA: TGTGCCAGCAGCCCCATGGGGACCCAGTACTTC.